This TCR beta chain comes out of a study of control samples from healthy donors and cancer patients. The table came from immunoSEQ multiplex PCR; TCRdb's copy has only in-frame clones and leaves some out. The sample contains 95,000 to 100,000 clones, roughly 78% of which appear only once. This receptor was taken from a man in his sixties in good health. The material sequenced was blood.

The DNA for the CDR3 is TGTGCCAGCAGCCAAGATGGTGGGGGGCGCACTGAAGCTTTCTTT. Its translation is CASSQDGGGRTEAFF. This chain links TRBV3-1 (or the pseudogene TRBV3-2) with TRBJ1-1; a possible D gene is TRBD1 (6 bases). There are 15 residues in the CDR3. CDR1 is LGHDT and CDR2 is YNNKEL in the germline V gene (reference sequence). Trimming took 0 bases from V and 4 from J, leaving 12 bases between them.